The sequence of this T cell receptor (beta chain) was determined in a study of blood T cell repertoires in COVID-19. Repertoires were generated with immunoSEQ multiplex PCR, while TCRdb's copy carries only in-frame clones and drops some. The sample has 150,000 or so clones; approximately 80% are singletons. The germline V and J ends were trimmed by 2 bases and 6 bases, with 13 bases remaining between them. The CDR3 extends over 15 amino acids. CDR1 SGHTA and CDR2 FQGNSA come from the germline V gene. The chain links TRBV7-2 to TRBJ1-4; TRBD1 is a possible D gene (6 bases). The sample consisted of PBMCs or T cells enriched from blood (not recorded which). This clonotype originated in a man aged 45 to 65 who had recovered from COVID-19. The DNA for the CDR3 is TGTGCCAGCAGCTTATGGGGGCGTTCTGATGAAAAACTGTTTTTT. This codes for CASSLWGRSDEKLFF. Based on the CDR3 plus reference TRBV7-2 and TRBJ1-4, the full variable domain is GAGVSQSPSNKVTEKGKDVELRCDPISGHTALYWYRQSLGQGLEFLIYFQGNSAPDKSGLPSDRFSAERTGGSVSTLTIQRTQQEDSAVYLCASSLWGRSDEKLFFGSGTQLSVL.